These T cell receptor beta chains were read from a single sample in a study of blood T cell repertoires in COVID-19. The assay was immunoSEQ multiplex PCR, and TCRdb's table has in-frame clones only and misses some. The data hold around 180,000 clones, with roughly 80% observed a single time. Source material: peripheral blood. These receptors all come from a woman aged 30 to 39 with acute or convalescent COVID-19. Each CDR3 is given with its conserved first and last residue. D genes are given only for firm matches. Size values are once, few and many counts, or a class for expanded clones, and some rows have none.

cdr3_aa: CASSDYRAGVYYEQYF; cdr3_nt: TGCGCCAGCAGTGATTACCGAGCGGGAGTATACTACGAGCAGTACTTC; cdr3_length: 16; v_call: TRBV10-2; j_call: TRBJ2-7; d_call: TRBD2; clone_size: once
cdr3_aa: CASSQGGQGVTDTQYF; cdr3_nt: TGCGCCAGCAGCCAAGGCGGACAGGGGGTCACCGATACGCAGTATTTT; cdr3_length: 16; v_call: TRBV4-3; j_call: TRBJ2-3; d_call: TRBD1; clone_size: -
cdr3_aa: CATSRGTSLVNNEQFF; cdr3_nt: TGTGCCACCAGCAGAGGGACTTCCCTCGTCAACAATGAGCAGTTCTTC; cdr3_length: 16; v_call: TRBV15; j_call: TRBJ2-1; d_call: -; clone_size: -
cdr3_aa: CASSSDRGPYGYTF; cdr3_nt: TGTGCCAGCAGTTCGGACAGGGGGCCCTATGGCTACACCTTC; cdr3_length: 14; v_call: TRBV27; j_call: TRBJ1-2; d_call: TRBD1; clone_size: -
cdr3_aa: CSVEDRGRTYNEQFF; cdr3_nt: TGCAGCGTTGAAGATCGCGGGAGAACCTACAATGAGCAGTTCTTC; cdr3_length: 15; v_call: TRBV29-1; j_call: TRBJ2-1; d_call: TRBD2; clone_size: -
cdr3_aa: CASSRPTGYYTF; cdr3_nt: TGCGCCAGCAGCCGACCCACAGGGTACTACACCTTC; cdr3_length: 12; v_call: TRBV4-1; j_call: TRBJ1-2; d_call: -; clone_size: -
cdr3_aa: CASSLRQGPDTQYF; cdr3_nt: TGTGCCAGCAGCTTACGTCAGGGCCCAGATACGCAGTATTTT; cdr3_length: 14; v_call: TRBV7-8; j_call: TRBJ2-3; d_call: -; clone_size: -
cdr3_aa: CASSGPGTGIQETQYF; cdr3_nt: TGCGCCAGCAGCGGACCCGGGACAGGGATCCAAGAGACCCAGTACTTC; cdr3_length: 16; v_call: TRBV5-1; j_call: TRBJ2-5; d_call: TRBD1; clone_size: -
cdr3_aa: CASSPTGGSYEQYF; cdr3_nt: TGTGCCAGCAGCCCGACCGGGGGTAGCTACGAGCAGTACTTC; cdr3_length: 14; v_call: TRBV9; j_call: TRBJ2-7; d_call: -; clone_size: once
cdr3_aa: CASSRESGGVYGYTF; cdr3_nt: TGTGCCAGCAGTAGGGAGTCAGGGGGTGTCTATGGCTACACCTTC; cdr3_length: 15; v_call: TRBV6-4; j_call: TRBJ1-2; d_call: TRBD1; clone_size: -
cdr3_aa: CAWSSWGGMRPEAFF; cdr3_nt: TGTGCCTGGAGTAGTTGGGGCGGGATGCGTCCTGAAGCTTTCTTT; cdr3_length: 15; v_call: TRBV30; j_call: TRBJ1-1; d_call: -; clone_size: few
cdr3_aa: CASSPPWDSVNTEAFF; cdr3_nt: TGTGCCAGCAGCCCCCCGTGGGACAGCGTGAACACTGAAGCTTTCTTT; cdr3_length: 16; v_call: TRBV7-2; j_call: TRBJ1-1; d_call: TRBD1; clone_size: -
cdr3_aa: CASSLDGRADTQYF; cdr3_nt: TGTGCCAGCAGCTTAGATGGGAGGGCAGATACGCAGTATTTT; cdr3_length: 14; v_call: TRBV7-9; j_call: TRBJ2-3; d_call: TRBD2; clone_size: -
cdr3_aa: CASSNAPMRVTEAFF; cdr3_nt: TGTGCCAGCAGCAATGCCCCCATGAGGGTCACTGAAGCTTTCTTT; cdr3_length: 15; v_call: TRBV21-1; j_call: TRBJ1-1; d_call: -; clone_size: once
cdr3_aa: CASSYFGTANNEQFF; cdr3_nt: TGTGCCAGCAGTTACTTTGGGACAGCAAACAATGAGCAGTTCTTC; cdr3_length: 15; v_call: TRBV6-2/TRBV6-3; j_call: TRBJ2-1; d_call: TRBD1; clone_size: few
cdr3_aa: CASSPDLGQALAGLVEQYF; cdr3_nt: TGCGCCAGCAGCCCAGACCTCGGACAGGCCCTAGCGGGACTGGTCGAGCAGTACTTC; cdr3_length: 19; v_call: TRBV4-1; j_call: TRBJ2-7; d_call: TRBD2; clone_size: few
cdr3_aa: CASSLELAGNEQFF; cdr3_nt: TGTGCCAGCAGCTTAGAACTAGCTGGGAATGAGCAGTTCTTC; cdr3_length: 14; v_call: TRBV11-2; j_call: TRBJ2-1; d_call: -; clone_size: -
cdr3_aa: CASSPTGGGGYEQYF; cdr3_nt: TGTGCCAGCTCACCGACAGGGGGCGGAGGCTACGAGCAGTACTTC; cdr3_length: 15; v_call: TRBV18; j_call: TRBJ2-7; d_call: TRBD1; clone_size: -
cdr3_aa: CASRRGAIAKNIQYF; cdr3_nt: TGCGCCAGCAGACGGGGGGCTATAGCCAAAAACATTCAGTACTTC; cdr3_length: 15; v_call: TRBV5-1; j_call: TRBJ2-4; d_call: -; clone_size: once
cdr3_aa: CASSQEGYTF; cdr3_nt: TGTGCCAGCAGTCAAGAGGGCTACACCTTC; cdr3_length: 10; v_call: TRBV12-3/TRBV12-4; j_call: TRBJ1-2; d_call: -; clone_size: few
cdr3_aa: CASSTGTGLPNEQFF; cdr3_nt: TGTGCCAGCAGTACCGGGACAGGTCTCCCCAATGAGCAGTTCTTC; cdr3_length: 15; v_call: TRBV28; j_call: TRBJ2-1; d_call: TRBD1; clone_size: once
cdr3_aa: CASSSEGQGRSTYYEQYF; cdr3_nt: TGTGCCAGCAGCTCCGAGGGACAGGGACGATCCACATACTACGAGCAGTACTTC; cdr3_length: 18; v_call: TRBV7-8; j_call: TRBJ2-7; d_call: TRBD1; clone_size: once
cdr3_aa: CASSQDRGQAQYF; cdr3_nt: TGTGCCAGCAGCCAAGATAGGGGGCAGGCGCAGTATTTT; cdr3_length: 13; v_call: TRBV4-2; j_call: TRBJ2-3; d_call: TRBD1; clone_size: once
cdr3_aa: CASSPGQGDYEQYF; cdr3_nt: TGTGCCAGTAGTCCGGGACAGGGGGATTACGAGCAGTACTTC; cdr3_length: 14; v_call: TRBV19; j_call: TRBJ2-7; d_call: TRBD1; clone_size: few
cdr3_aa: CASSQDPQGVEEAFF; cdr3_nt: TGCGCCAGCAGCCAAGATCCTCAGGGTGTGGAGGAAGCTTTCTTT; cdr3_length: 15; v_call: TRBV4-3; j_call: TRBJ1-1; d_call: -; clone_size: -
cdr3_aa: CASSLTGSYSNQPQHF; cdr3_nt: TGTGCCAGCAGTCTTACAGGGTCCTATAGCAATCAGCCCCAGCATTTT; cdr3_length: 16; v_call: TRBV27; j_call: TRBJ1-5; d_call: -; clone_size: once
cdr3_aa: CATATGTGELFF; cdr3_nt: TGTGCCACCGCTACTGGCACCGGGGAGCTGTTTTTT; cdr3_length: 12; v_call: TRBV15; j_call: TRBJ2-2; d_call: -; clone_size: -
cdr3_aa: CASSDTGYEQYF; cdr3_nt: TGTGCCAGCAGTGACACGGGCTACGAGCAGTACTTC; cdr3_length: 12; v_call: TRBV2; j_call: TRBJ2-7; d_call: -; clone_size: few
cdr3_aa: CASSSTSPGNTIYF; cdr3_nt: TGTGCCAGCAGCTCGACATCCCCCGGAAACACCATATATTTT; cdr3_length: 14; v_call: TRBV11-1; j_call: TRBJ1-3; d_call: -; clone_size: -
cdr3_aa: CASSHRQGNYNEQFF; cdr3_nt: TGTGCCAGCAGCCATCGCCAGGGTAACTACAATGAGCAGTTCTTC; cdr3_length: 15; v_call: TRBV3-1/TRBV3-2; j_call: TRBJ2-1; d_call: -; clone_size: -
cdr3_aa: CASSEEAGVRYNEQFF; cdr3_nt: TGTGCCAGCAGTGAGGAAGCGGGAGTCAGGTACAATGAGCAGTTCTTC; cdr3_length: 16; v_call: TRBV6-4; j_call: TRBJ2-1; d_call: TRBD2; clone_size: once
cdr3_aa: CASSGGLVEQFF; cdr3_nt: TGTGCCAGCAGTGGAGGACTAGTGGAGCAGTTCTTC; cdr3_length: 12; v_call: TRBV12-3/TRBV12-4; j_call: TRBJ2-1; d_call: TRBD2; clone_size: -
cdr3_aa: CASSQREEYGYTF; cdr3_nt: TGTGCCAGCAGCCAACGTGAGGAATATGGCTACACCTTC; cdr3_length: 13; v_call: TRBV3-1/TRBV3-2; j_call: TRBJ1-2; d_call: -; clone_size: -
cdr3_aa: CAGSETNYNEQFF; cdr3_nt: TGTGCCGGTAGCGAGACTAACTACAATGAGCAGTTCTTC; cdr3_length: 13; v_call: TRBV30; j_call: TRBJ2-1; d_call: -; clone_size: -
cdr3_aa: CASSVSAGSMNTEAFF; cdr3_nt: TGTGCCAGCAGCGTATCGGCAGGGTCGATGAACACTGAAGCTTTCTTT; cdr3_length: 16; v_call: TRBV9; j_call: TRBJ1-1; d_call: -; clone_size: -
cdr3_aa: CASSQLWGRSQTDTQYF; cdr3_nt: TGCGCCAGCAGCCAACTTTGGGGGCGGAGCCAGACAGATACGCAGTATTTT; cdr3_length: 17; v_call: TRBV4-3; j_call: TRBJ2-3; d_call: -; clone_size: few
cdr3_aa: CASSPRGSGGPYNEQFF; cdr3_nt: TGTGCCAGCAGCCCCCGAGGCAGCGGGGGACCCTACAATGAGCAGTTCTTC; cdr3_length: 17; v_call: TRBV7-3; j_call: TRBJ2-1; d_call: TRBD2; clone_size: -
cdr3_aa: CASSRSREAFF; cdr3_nt: TGTGCCAGCAGTCGAAGCAGGGAAGCTTTCTTT; cdr3_length: 11; v_call: TRBV28; j_call: TRBJ1-1; d_call: -; clone_size: -
cdr3_aa: CASFGLTTYEQYF; cdr3_nt: TGTGCCAGCTTTGGACTAACTACCTACGAGCAGTACTTC; cdr3_length: 13; v_call: TRBV27; j_call: TRBJ2-7; d_call: -; clone_size: few
cdr3_aa: CASSQGRAGEYYNEQFF; cdr3_nt: TGCGCCAGCAGCCAAGGCCGAGCGGGGGAATACTACAATGAGCAGTTCTTC; cdr3_length: 17; v_call: TRBV4-3; j_call: TRBJ2-1; d_call: TRBD2; clone_size: -
cdr3_aa: CASRDGQGDPYEQYF; cdr3_nt: TGTGCCAGCAGGGATGGACAGGGTGACCCCTACGAGCAGTACTTC; cdr3_length: 15; v_call: TRBV28; j_call: TRBJ2-7; d_call: TRBD1; clone_size: -
cdr3_aa: CASSARSEPLHF; cdr3_nt: TGTGCCAGCAGCGCGAGGAGTGAGCCCCTCCACTTT; cdr3_length: 12; v_call: TRBV9; j_call: TRBJ1-6; d_call: -; clone_size: few
cdr3_aa: CASSLDPARGELFF; cdr3_nt: TGCGCCAGCAGCTTGGATCCCGCCAGGGGGGAGCTGTTTTTT; cdr3_length: 14; v_call: TRBV5-1; j_call: TRBJ2-2; d_call: -; clone_size: -
cdr3_aa: CASSLKWDSSYEQYF; cdr3_nt: TGTGCCAGCAGTTTAAAGTGGGACAGCTCCTACGAGCAGTACTTC; cdr3_length: 15; v_call: TRBV27; j_call: TRBJ2-7; d_call: TRBD1; clone_size: -
cdr3_aa: CATSRGGTAGGYTF; cdr3_nt: TGTGCCACCAGCAGGGGCGGGACAGCGGGTGGCTACACCTTC; cdr3_length: 14; v_call: TRBV15; j_call: TRBJ1-2; d_call: TRBD1; clone_size: -
cdr3_aa: CASSLLSGRGEQFF; cdr3_nt: TGTGCCAGCAGTCTCCTTAGCGGGAGGGGTGAGCAGTTCTTC; cdr3_length: 14; v_call: TRBV28; j_call: TRBJ2-1; d_call: TRBD2; clone_size: -
cdr3_aa: CASSLLLGGGNYGYTF; cdr3_nt: TGTGCCAGCAGTTTATTACTTGGGGGGGGAAACTATGGCTACACCTTC; cdr3_length: 16; v_call: TRBV28; j_call: TRBJ1-2; d_call: -; clone_size: -
cdr3_aa: CASSFWTGETQYF; cdr3_nt: TGTGCCAGCAGTTTCTGGACAGGGGAGACCCAGTACTTC; cdr3_length: 13; v_call: TRBV27; j_call: TRBJ2-5; d_call: TRBD1; clone_size: once
cdr3_aa: CASTQKAGVLTDTQYF; cdr3_nt: TGTGCCAGCACACAAAAAGCGGGGGTGCTCACAGATACGCAGTATTTT; cdr3_length: 16; v_call: TRBV27; j_call: TRBJ2-3; d_call: TRBD2; clone_size: -
cdr3_aa: CASSYSPGGASGELFF; cdr3_nt: TGTGCCAGCAGTTACTCCCCAGGGGGCGCTTCCGGGGAGCTGTTTTTT; cdr3_length: 16; v_call: TRBV6-6; j_call: TRBJ2-2; d_call: TRBD1; clone_size: -
cdr3_aa: CAWSVQGARRDTQYF; cdr3_nt: TGTGCCTGGAGTGTACAGGGGGCCCGGAGGGATACGCAGTATTTT; cdr3_length: 15; v_call: TRBV30; j_call: TRBJ2-3; d_call: TRBD1; clone_size: -
cdr3_aa: CASSLGLTAGELFF; cdr3_nt: TGTGCCAGCAGCTTGGGACTAACAGCCGGGGAGCTGTTTTTT; cdr3_length: 14; v_call: TRBV5-4; j_call: TRBJ2-2; d_call: -; clone_size: -
cdr3_aa: CASTIYRGNTEAFF; cdr3_nt: TGTGCCAGCACCATTTACAGGGGGAACACTGAAGCTTTCTTT; cdr3_length: 14; v_call: TRBV28; j_call: TRBJ1-1; d_call: TRBD1; clone_size: -
cdr3_aa: CASSQWGQLNTEAFF; cdr3_nt: TGTGCCAGCAGCCAATGGGGACAGTTGAACACTGAAGCTTTCTTT; cdr3_length: 15; v_call: TRBV14; j_call: TRBJ1-1; d_call: TRBD1; clone_size: -
cdr3_aa: CATSDHGTREEQFF; cdr3_nt: TGTGCCACCAGTGATCACGGGACTCGGGAAGAGCAGTTCTTC; cdr3_length: 14; v_call: TRBV24-1; j_call: TRBJ2-1; d_call: -; clone_size: -
cdr3_aa: CASSARGSGSEKLFF; cdr3_nt: TGTGCCAGCAGCGCCCGCGGGTCAGGAAGCGAAAAACTGTTTTTT; cdr3_length: 15; v_call: TRBV7-9; j_call: TRBJ1-4; d_call: -; clone_size: once
cdr3_aa: CASTFTGGYSPLHF; cdr3_nt: TGTGCCAGCACTTTTACAGGGGGGTATTCACCCCTCCACTTT; cdr3_length: 14; v_call: TRBV6-5; j_call: TRBJ1-6; d_call: TRBD1; clone_size: -
cdr3_aa: CASRQGIQETQYF; cdr3_nt: TGCGCCAGCAGACAGGGGATTCAAGAGACCCAGTACTTC; cdr3_length: 13; v_call: TRBV5-1; j_call: TRBJ2-5; d_call: TRBD1; clone_size: -
cdr3_aa: CASSHAWAGAAFF; cdr3_nt: TGTGCCAGCAGCCACGCCTGGGCGGGGGCGGCTTTCTTT; cdr3_length: 13; v_call: TRBV3-1/TRBV3-2; j_call: TRBJ1-1; d_call: -; clone_size: -